The 24 T cell receptor beta chains reported below all come from one sample, sequenced in a study of T cells in women clearing cervical HPV infection. Repertoires were generated with immunoSEQ multiplex PCR, while TCRdb's copy carries only in-frame clones and drops some. This sample's table has some 40,000 clones. The sequenced sample was blood buffy coat. These receptor sequences come from a woman aged 18 to 75 with a cervical HPV16 infection that either progressed to CIN3+ or cleared (not recorded which).

Concerning this clone itself: The read ends 3 residues early relative to the CDR3; the germline J gene fills the gap. V gene TRBV12-5 combines with J gene TRBJ2-1, with TRBD2 identical over 7 bases. With 1 base clipped from V and 3 bases from J, the junction kept 3 bases outside the gene matches. Germline assignment: CDR1 LGHNT and CDR2 FRNRAP. The CDR3 consists of 15 residues. CDR3 amino acids: CASGLGSGGYNEQFF. Incomplete CDR3 DNA: TGTGCTAGTGGTTTGGGGTCGGGGGGCTACAATGAG.

Concerning this clone: The read ends 3 residues shy of where the CDR3 ends; the end is completed using the germline J gene. This rearrangement joins TRBV2 to TRBJ2-2, with 9 bases aligning to TRBD2. The CDR3 is 17 residues long. Per germline, CDR1 SNHLY and CDR2 FYNNEI. The J segment lost 0 bases and the V segment lost 6 bases, leaving 8 bases of the junction unmatched. The sequenced part of the CDR3 DNA is TGTGCCAGCAGGACTACCCAGCGGGGGGCGAACACCGGGGAG. Encoded protein: CASRTTQRGANTGE. The entire CDR3 protein reads CASRTTQRGANTGELFF.

Details on this clone: With the read ending 3 residues before the CDR3 end, the germline J gene is used to fill in that end. V gene TRBV2 combines with J gene TRBJ2-5; D remains unclear. The V gene lost 6 bases and the J gene lost 7 bases, with 9 bases spanning the gap. CDR1 is SNHLY, CDR2 FYNNEI, per germline. This CDR3 comprises 11 residues. CDR3 DNA, as far as it was read: TGTGCCAGCAGGGCCGAGATGACC. Protein: CASRAEMT. The whole CDR3 sequence reads CASRAEMTQYF.

As for this clone: The read falls 3 residues short of the CDR3 end, and the missing part is taken from the germline J gene. The chain recombines TRBV18 with TRBJ2-5; 13 positions agree with TRBD2. The germline V gene has CDR1 KGHSH and CDR2 LQKENI. The CDR3 is 16 amino acids. The V gene end was trimmed by 3 bases and the J gene end by 1 base; junction bases not matched to a gene: 2. CDR3 loop: CASSPTSGGLQETQYF. The part of the CDR3 DNA that was read is TGTGCCAGCTCACCGACTAGCGGGGGGCTCCAAGAGACC.

Remarks on this clone: From the germline J gene comes the end of the CDR3, since the read stops 3 residues before it. This chain connects TRBV5-1 to TRBJ1-6; D not resolved. The CDR3 spans 15 residues. Germline assignment: CDR1 SGHRS and CDR2 YFSETQ. V dropped 1 base and J dropped 5 bases, with 10 bases sitting between them. The CDR3 reads CASSLRAGHNSPLHF. CDR3 bases read: TGCGCCAGCAGCTTGAGGGCTGGTCATAATTCACCC.

In regard to this clone: The CDR3 extends 3 residues past the end of the read, so its final part is completed from the germline J gene. The genes are TRBV11-2 and TRBJ1-2; TRBD1 might be the D (6 bases). Trimming pared 1 base from V and 6 bases from J, leaving 9 bases between. The CDR3 extends over 13 amino acids. Per germline, CDR1 SGHAT and CDR2 FQNNGV. The CDR3 is CASSLARGNGYTF. The sequenced CDR3 bases are TGTGCCAGCAGCTTAGCCAGGGGAAATGGC.

This clone is called medium-sized (0.01 to 0.1%) based on its frequency. The CDR3 end lies 3 residues beyond the end of the read and is filled in from the germline J gene. The chain couples TRBV20-1 to TRBJ2-1, with 9 nucleotides matching TRBD2. This CDR3 has 17 residues. The J segment lost 0 bases and the V segment lost 5 bases, leaving 11 bases of the junction unmatched. CDR1 is DFQATT and CDR2 is SNEGSKA in the germline V gene (reference sequence). CDR3 bases read: TGCAGTGCTGAGAGGCTAGCGGGGTCCGCCTCCTACAATGAG. Residues: CSAERLAGSASYNE. The whole CDR3 sequence is CSAERLAGSASYNEQFF.

As regards this clone: The CDR3 is cut off 3 residues early in the read; its end comes from the germline J gene. The chain employs TRBV20-1 and TRBJ2-5; perhaps TRBD2 as D (6 bases). CDR3 size: 14 residues. In germline, CDR1 is DFQATT, CDR2 SNEGSKA (reference sequence). V was pared by 5 bases and J by 4 bases, with 17 bases between. The CDR3 protein is CSAFPATGVETQYF. The CDR3 DNA, read in part, is TGCAGTGCTTTCCCCGCTACGGGGGTAGAGACC.

A remark on this clone: The CDR3 end falls 3 residues outside the read, so it is completed with the germline J gene. The chain carries TRBV20-1 and TRBJ2-4; 7 nucleotides line up with TRBD1. Trimming took 5 bases from V and 3 from J; bases not matched to a gene: 4. CDR3 length equals 13 residues. The germline CDR1 and CDR2 sequences are DFQATT and SNEGSKA (reference sequence). The CDR3 DNA, read in part, is TGCAGTGCTGGCCGGGACAGCAAAAACATT. This sequence encodes CSAGRDSKNI. The CDR3 as a whole reads CSAGRDSKNIQYF.

This clone is called medium-sized based on its frequency. The read terminates 3 residues ahead of where the CDR3 ends, so the germline J gene completes it. V usage is TRBV6-1 and J usage is TRBJ2-2; tentatively, D is TRBD2 (5 bases). The CDR3 runs to 15 residues. The germline CDR1 and CDR2 sequences are MNHNS and SASEGT. V shed 0 bases and J shed 3 bases, with 8 bases lying between them. Here the CDR3 reads CASSEAISDTGELFF. The sequenced CDR3 bases are TGTGCCAGCAGTGAAGCGATTAGCGACACCGGGGAG.

Concerning this clone itself: The read falls 3 residues short of the CDR3 end, and the missing part is taken from the germline J gene. This chain joins TRBV18 and TRBJ2-7; D possibly uses TRBD1 or TRBD2 (5 bases each). V gave up 5 bases and J gave up 6 bases, with 14 bases separating them. This CDR3 region has 13 residues. Germline V gene sequence: CDR1 KGHSH, CDR2 LQKENI. CDR3 residues: CASSSRESGEQYF. The DNA read from the CDR3 is TGTGCCAGCTCAAGCAGGGAGTCGGGCGAG.

As for this clone: The observed sequence ends 3 residues before the CDR3 terminus, with the missing tail filled in from the germline J gene. The chain couples TRBV7-3 to TRBJ2-7; D is undetermined. Trimming left V 5 bases short and J 2 bases short, with 16 bases between. CDR1 SGHTA and CDR2 FQGTGA come from the germline V gene. This CDR3 comprises 15 residues. The CDR3 spells CASSRDPGPPYEQYF. Incomplete CDR3 DNA: TGTGCCAGCAGCCGCGATCCAGGCCCCCCCTACGAG.

Notes on this clone: The read terminates 3 residues ahead of where the CDR3 ends, so the germline J gene completes it. The rearrangement uses TRBV6-1 and TRBJ1-1; D gene unclear. This CDR3 is 13 amino acids long. With 3 bases removed from V and 3 bases from J, the gap between germline ends came to 8 bases. Looked up from germline, CDR1 is MNHNS and CDR2 is SASEGT. The CDR3 bases that were read are TGTGCCAGCAGTGAGAGGTACGACACTGAA. Its protein is CASSERYDTE. The complete CDR3 protein is CASSERYDTEAFF.

With respect to this clone: The read terminates 3 residues ahead of where the CDR3 ends, so the germline J gene completes it. This chain joins TRBV2 and TRBJ1-6; perhaps TRBD1 as D (6 bases). Per germline, CDR1 SNHLY and CDR2 FYNNEI. The CDR3 is 15 amino acids. Trimming took 7 bases from V and 7 from J, leaving 17 bases between them. CDR3 region: CASTKTDRQNSPLHF. The covered CDR3 bases are TGTGCCAGCACCAAGACCGACAGGCAAAATTCACCC.

Worth noting for this clone: The DNA ends 3 residues before the CDR3 does, and the rest of the CDR3 is filled in from the germline J gene. This chain connects TRBV6-1 to TRBJ1-2, with 7 bases lining up with TRBD1. Trimming removed 2 bases from V and 2 bases from J; junction bases left unmatched: 8. CDR3 length equals 16 residues. Per the germline V gene, CDR1 is MNHNS and CDR2 is SASEGT. CDR3 in amino acids: CASSEIQGQRNYGYTF. The CDR3 DNA, read in part, is TGTGCCAGCAGTGAAATACAGGGACAGAGAAACTATGGC.

About this clone itself: The read terminates 3 residues ahead of where the CDR3 ends, so the germline J gene completes it. The rearrangement links TRBV19 to TRBJ1-5; the match to TRBD1 covers 9 bases. V shed 4 bases and J 5 bases; nucleotides not matched to a gene: 3. From germline, CDR1 is LNHDA and CDR2 SQIVND (reference sequence). The CDR3 is made up of 14 amino acids. The CDR3 sequence is CASSKGQGYQPQHF. The sequenced CDR3 bases are TGTGCCAGTAGTAAGGGACAGGGCTATCAGCCC.

In the case of this clone: The read comes to an end 3 residues before the CDR3 does, leaving the germline J gene to fill in the end. The V gene is TRBV11-1, the J gene TRBJ2-1, with 8 bases lining up with TRBD1. There are 15 residues in the CDR3. V lost 5 bases and J lost 0; bases outside the gene matches: 3. Per the germline V gene, CDR1 is SGHAT and CDR2 is FQDESV (reference sequence). CDR3 region: CASSSGQGSYNEQFF. Incomplete CDR3 DNA: TGTGCCAGCAGCAGCGGACAGGGCTCCTACAATGAG.

About this clone itself: From the germline J gene comes the end of the CDR3, since the read stops 3 residues before it. The J gene is TRBJ2-2, the V gene TRBV14; 8 nucleotides match TRBD2. The CDR3 runs 19 residues. V shed 4 bases and J 2 bases; nucleotides not matched to a gene: 15. The germline V gene encodes CDR1 SGHDN and CDR2 FVKESK. The sequenced part of the CDR3 DNA is TGTGCCAGCAGCCTTAGATTACCCGGCGGGGGGCCAAACACCGGGGAG. Translation gives CASSLRLPGGGPNTGE. The entire CDR3 reads CASSLRLPGGGPNTGELFF.

A remark on this clone: Sequencing ends 3 residues short of the CDR3 end; the germline J gene provides the rest. The chain recombines TRBV7-9 with TRBJ2-5, with D maybe TRBD2 (6 bases). The CDR3 consists of 15 residues. The germline V and J ends were trimmed by 5 bases and 1 base, with 14 bases remaining between them. CDR1 is SEHNR, CDR2 FQNEAQ, per germline (reference sequence). The sequenced part of the CDR3 DNA is TGTGCCAGCAGCATTAGCGGACTGCTCCAAGAGACC. It codes for CASSISGLLQET. The CDR3, in full, reads CASSISGLLQETQYF. The whole variable domain, filled in from reference TRBV7-9 and TRBJ2-5, reads DTGVSQNPRHKITKRGQNVTFRCDPISEHNRLYWYRQTLGQGPEFLTYFQNEAQLEKSRLLSDRFSAERPKGSFSTLEIQRTEQGDSAMYLCASSISGLLQETQYFGPGTRLLVL.

Remarks on this clone: The read terminates 3 residues before the CDR3 end, so the remaining end is supplied by the germline J gene. This chain joins TRBV5-1 and TRBJ2-7, with TRBD1 matching 7 bases. This CDR3 comprises 15 residues. V dropped 3 bases and J dropped 2; count of bases not matched to a gene: 8. Germline lookup yields CDR1 SGHRS and CDR2 YFSETQ. The CDR3 reads CASSYATGDPYEQYF. The sequenced part of the CDR3 DNA is TGCGCCAGCAGCTATGCTACAGGGGATCCCTACGAG.

On this clone: Read data end 3 residues before the CDR3 end; the end is taken from the germline J gene. The gene calls are TRBV19 and TRBJ2-7; 8 nucleotides align to TRBD2. With 8 bases clipped from V and 2 bases from J, the junction kept 8 bases outside the gene matches. Germline CDR1 is LNHDA and CDR2 is SQIVND (reference sequence). The CDR3 is 14 residues long. The covered CDR3 bases are TGTGCCAGTGGGACGAGCGGGGGAGCCTACGAG. Its protein is CASGTSGGAYE. The full CDR3 is CASGTSGGAYEQYF. Supplemented by reference TRBV19 and TRBJ2-7, the full variable domain reads DGGITQSPKYLFRKEGQNVTLSCEQNLNHDAMYWYRQDPGQGLRLIYYSQIVNDFQKGDIAEGYSVSREKKESFPLTVTSAQKNPTAFYLCASGTSGGAYEQYFGPGTRLTVT.

Details on this clone: From the germline J gene comes the end of the CDR3, since the read stops 3 residues before it. J is TRBJ1-2 and V is TRBV6-1; weak D call: TRBD1 (6 bases). Germline-derived CDR1 and CDR2 are MNHNS and SASEGT. The CDR3 sequence is 14 residues long. Here the CDR3 reads CASSEAVRGLGYTF. Partial CDR3 DNA: TGTGCCAGCAGTGAAGCGGTCAGGGGTCTGGGC.

On this clone itself: The missing CDR3 end, 3 residues past where the read stops, is filled in from the germline J gene. The chain joins TRBV7-8 to TRBJ1-1, with a weak D call TRBD1 (6 bases). The CDR3 runs to 15 residues. Germline V lookup: CDR1 SGHVS, CDR2 FQNEAQ. V was clipped by 1 base and J by 4 bases, with 13 bases between them. CDR3: CASSLGEGGGTEAFF. CDR3 DNA, as far as it was read: TGTGCCAGCAGCTTAGGGGAGGGGGGGGGCACTGAA. Variable domain in full (rest from reference TRBV7-8 and TRBJ1-1): GAGVSQSPRYKVAKRGQDVALRCDPISGHVSLFWYQQALGQGPEFLTYFQNEAQLDKSGLPSDRFFAERPEGSVSTLKIQRTQQEDSAVYLCASSLGEGGGTEAFFGQGTRLTVV.

For this clone: The read falls 3 residues short of the CDR3 end, and the missing part is taken from the germline J gene. The chain employs TRBV7-2 and TRBJ1-2; 8 bases fit TRBD1. The junction had 5 bases not matched to a gene; V was cut back by 1 base and J by 4 bases. The CDR3 contains 15 residues. Germline V gene sequence: CDR1 SGHTA, CDR2 FQGNSA. The CDR3 sequence: CASSLGAGGGYGYTF. Incomplete CDR3 DNA: TGTGCCAGCAGCTTAGGGGCAGGGGGCGGCTATGGC.